The next 2 T cell receptor beta chains were all read from a single sample in a study of early T cells in non-severe SARS-CoV-2 infection. TCRdb processed the 5' RACE reads anew with MiXCR; each CDR3 protein has one entry. The sample shows some 66,000 distinct CDR3 sequences, around 14% of them seen only once. Specimen: whole blood. The receptors shown here come from an adult who was a healthcare worker with PCR-confirmed SARS-CoV-2 infection or an uninfected control (not recorded which).

This clonotype showed up just a few times. V is TRBV5-1 and J is TRBJ2-4; TRBD1 aligns across 12 bases. The length of the CDR3 is 17 residues. From germline, CDR1 is SGHRS and CDR2 YFSETQ. The trim removed 2 bases at V and 3 bases at J, leaving 6 bases unmatched. CDR3 sequence: CASSFPGQGAGKNIQYF. The DNA of the CDR3 is TGCGCCAGCAGCTTTCCGGGACAGGGGGCCGGCAAAAACATTCAGTACTTC.

The genes are TRBV5-1 and TRBJ2-2, with 9 bases aligning to TRBD2. Germline trimming cut 7 bases from V and 0 bases from J; bases unmatched to any gene: 4. Germline V gene lookup returns CDR1 SGHRS and CDR2 YFSETQ. The CDR3 contains 15 residues. The CDR3 region has the DNA TGCGCCAGCTCTGCGGGAGGGGCGAACACCGGGGAGCTGTTTTTT. Translated: CASSAGGANTGELFF.